This T cell receptor (beta chain) was captured by sequencing in a study of monozygotic twins with cystic fibrosis. Study-wide background: Library input was about 3 micrograms of fragmented DNA, with approximately 16 PCR cycles.

Note on this clone: Its antigen remains unidentified.

Germline V lookup: CDR1 SQVTM, CDR2 ANQGSEA. Between the trimmed V and J ends, which lost 2 bases and 4 bases, there was a span of 9 bases. The CDR3 contains 13 residues. The data were produced by immunoSEQ multiplex PCR, yet TCRdb's version contains in-frame clones alone and is incomplete. Among fewer than 20,000 clones listed, 95% to 98% were seen once. Whole-study results and caveats: Median Simpson clonality of roughly 0.0093 suggested naive T cells predominated. Monozygotic CF twins shared more identical nucleotide clonotypes than unrelated patients.

The sequencing input was blood. V and J are TRBV29-1 and TRBJ1-3; D is uncertain. This TCR was sampled from a woman younger than 45 with cystic fibrosis. The DNA of the CDR3 is TGCAGCGTTGAACCAGTGGGGGGAAACACCATATATTTT. Amino acids: CSVEPVGGNTIYF.